The clone carrying this TCR beta chain has more than one count but fewer than ten. Researchers prepared the TCRbeta library using unique molecular identifiers, the study reports. TCRdb re-derived calls from the PCR reads in MiXCR, one entry per CDR3 protein. Here the sample spans about 460,000 distinct CDR3 sequences, about 11% being singletons. The data stem from a study of T-cell reconstitution after alpha-beta-depleted transplantation in children. The CDR3 runs 16 residues. The V gene end was trimmed by 5 bases and the J gene end by 15 bases; junction bases not matched to a gene: 18. Germline CDR1 reads SEHNR; CDR2 reads FQNEAQ (reference sequence).

This TCR was recovered from a child younger than 10 with inherited bone marrow failure, due to receive a stem cell transplant. The specimen comprised PBMCs, sampled before TCRalphabeta/CD19-depleted stem cell transplant. This chain connects TRBV7-9 to TRBJ2-1; 11 bases fit TRBD1. CDR3: CASSLPGQGDSNRRFF. Here the CDR3 DNA reads TGTGCCAGCAGCCTCCCGGGACAGGGGGATTCTAACAGGCGGTTCTTC.